This TCR beta chain comes out of a study of cytomegalovirus exposure and HLA in healthy donors. In the study overall: The roughly 110 validation repertoires were produced on the same platform as the roughly 720 repertoires of the first cohort. This was reported in a later analysis.

The assay was immunoSEQ multiplex PCR, and TCRdb's table has in-frame clones only and misses some. The sample records about 160,000 clones, 96% being singletons. Germline V gene data show CDR1 as KGHSH and CDR2 as LQKENI. This CDR3 has 14 amino acids. V was trimmed by 4 bases and J by 0 bases, leaving 4 bases between them. The origin of this receptor is a woman aged 18-29 years in good health and CMV-seronegative. The sample consisted of PBMCs. V usage is TRBV18 and J usage is TRBJ1-6; unclear D gene. CDR3 in amino acids: CASSRSSYNSPLHF. CDR3 DNA: TGTGCCAGCTCACGGAGCTCCTATAATTCACCCCTCCACTTT.